A selection of T cell receptor beta chains follows, all from one sample in a study of identical twins. MiXCR was run by TCRdb on the 5' RACE reads, yielding one entry per CDR3 protein. The table includes 1.5 million or so distinct CDR3 sequences, roughly a third detected once. The sample taken for sequencing was cord blood. The receptor set was obtained from a newborn girl in good health. Both conserved end residues are part of each CDR3. A D gene is named only where the DNA matches it firmly. Clone sizes are given selectively: once, few, many, or a class where the clone is expanded.

v_gene	abundance	d_gene	j_gene	CDR3nt	CDR3aa
TRBV13	-	-	TRBJ2-1	TGTGCCAGCAGTTTAGATGGCGAGTTTGAGCAGTTCTTC	CASSLDGEFEQFF
TRBV20-1	-	TRBD2	TRBJ2-5	TGCAGTGCTAGTAGAGACCTAGCGGGAGGTTTTTGGGAGACCCAGTACTTC	CSASRDLAGGFWETQYF
TRBV29-1	few	TRBD2	TRBJ2-5	TGCAGCGTTGATACTAGCGGGAGCCGAGAGACCCAGTACTTC	CSVDTSGSRETQYF
TRBV12-3/TRBV12-4	-	-	TRBJ1-1	TGTGCCAGCAGTACAGGATTGGGGAACACTGAAGCTTTCTTT	CASSTGLGNTEAFF
TRBV11-2	many	-	TRBJ2-7	TGTGCCAGCAGTTTAGACAGAGCTAACGAGCAGTACTTC	CASSLDRANEQYF
TRBV15	-	TRBD2	TRBJ2-7	TGTGCCACCAACGGGATACGGGGGGGCCGGGACGAGCAGTACTTC	CATNGIRGGRDEQYF
TRBV18	-	TRBD1	TRBJ2-5	TGTGCCAGCTCACTGGGGGACAGGGAACCCTCCTCGTACAATGAGCAGTACTTC	CASSLGDREPSSYNEQYF
TRBV28	few	TRBD1	TRBJ2-1	TGTGCGACCCGAGAGGGGGCGCAACTTTATCATGAGCAGTTCTTC	CATREGAQLYHEQFF
TRBV20-1	few	TRBD1	TRBJ2-2	TGCAGTGCTAGAGTGGGACAGGGGGCCGGGGAGCTGTTTTTT	CSARVGQGAGELFF
TRBV4-2	many	-	TRBJ2-7	TGTGCCAGCAGCCAGAGTAGCACCTACGAGCAGTACTTC	CASSQSSTYEQYF
TRBV3-1	-	TRBD2	TRBJ2-3	TGTGCCAGCAGCCGGACTAGCGGTAGTTCACGTACGCAGTATTTT	CASSRTSGSSRTQYF
TRBV10-3	-	TRBD1	TRBJ2-5	TGTGCCATCAGTGACCCGGACGAGGACAGGCTCCAAGAGACCCAGTACTTC	CAISDPDEDRLQETQYF
TRBV28	few	TRBD2	TRBJ2-1	TGTGCCAGCAGCCACTTTGCTAGCGGGAGCTCCTACAATGAGCAGTTCTTC	CASSHFASGSSYNEQFF
TRBV20-1	-	-	TRBJ2-3	TGCAGTGCTAGAGACCTCGGGGGAGCCAGCACAGATACGCAGTATTTT	CSARDLGGASTDTQYF
TRBV10-3	-	-	TRBJ1-6	TGTGCCATCAGAGATGGCCTGGGCCGAGGACCCCTCCACTTT	CAIRDGLGRGPLHF
TRBV27	few	-	TRBJ2-7	TGTGCCAGCAGTCCCCTTTTTGTCAACGAGCAGTACTTC	CASSPLFVNEQYF
TRBV4-1	few	-	TRBJ2-1	TGCGCCAGCAGCCGGCAGTATCCCCCGAATGAGCAGTTCTTC	CASSRQYPPNEQFF
TRBV7-9	-	TRBD2	TRBJ2-1	TGTGCCAGCAGCTTACCCTCTAGCGGGAGGGTCGACAATGAGCAGTTCTTC	CASSLPSSGRVDNEQFF
TRBV29-1	few	-	TRBJ2-5	TGCAGCGTCCGACTGAGCGGGGAGACCCAGTACTTC	CSVRLSGETQYF
TRBV7-2	few	TRBD1	TRBJ1-1	TGTGCCAGCAGCTTAGCCCTGGGTTGGACAGGGGGAACCACTGAAGCTTTCTTT	CASSLALGWTGGTTEAFF
TRBV27	few	-	TRBJ2-7	TGTGCCAGCAGTTTATCAGGGCTGGATGACTACGAGCAGTACTTC	CASSLSGLDDYEQYF
TRBV27	-	TRBD2	TRBJ2-5	TGTGCCAGCAGCCGGACTAGCGGGGATTGGGAGACCCAGTACTTC	CASSRTSGDWETQYF
TRBV5-1	-	TRBD1	TRBJ1-1	TGCGCCAGCAGCTTTAACAGGGGGACGAACACTGAAGCTTTCTTT	CASSFNRGTNTEAFF
TRBV9	-	-	TRBJ2-2	TGTGCCAGCAGCGTAGCTCTGTTAAACACCGGGGAGCTGTTTTTT	CASSVALLNTGELFF
TRBV20-1	-	-	TRBJ2-5	TGCAGTGCTGAAGCATCGGCGGGACCGAAGGAGACCCAGTACTTC	CSAEASAGPKETQYF
TRBV4-1	-	-	TRBJ2-5	TGCGCCAGCAGCCAAGATTGGCGGAGCCACTCCAATGAGCAGTACTTC	CASSQDWRSHSNEQYF
TRBV2	-	-	TRBJ2-7	TGTGCCAGCAGTTACCCTGGGGCCCCCTACGAGCAGTACTTC	CASSYPGAPYEQYF
TRBV27	-	-	TRBJ2-3	TGTGCCAGCAGTTTAACCCCCGAGGCGTACACAGATACGCAGTATTTT	CASSLTPEAYTDTQYF
TRBV3-1	few	-	TRBJ2-1	TGTGCCAGCAGCCAAGCAGGGACCGGGAAAAATGAGCAGTTCTTC	CASSQAGTGKNEQFF
TRBV20-1	-	-	TRBJ2-7	TGCAGTGCTAGAGGGACTCGCAACTACGAGCAGTACTTC	CSARGTRNYEQYF
TRBV4-2	-	-	TRBJ2-5	TGTGCCAGCAGCCAAGGTTTCAGTCGAGATAATGAGCAGTACTTC	CASSQGFSRDNEQYF
TRBV6-2/TRBV6-3	-	TRBD2	TRBJ2-2	TGTGCCAGCAAGGCACTAGCGGACGGGGAGCTGTTTTTT	CASKALADGELFF
TRBV7-9	few	-	TRBJ2-1	TGTGCCAGCAGCCCTAGAGTCGGGGTACGGAATGAGCAGTTCTTC	CASSPRVGVRNEQFF
TRBV12-3/TRBV12-4	few	-	TRBJ1-6	TGTGCCAGCAGTTTAGGTCTACCCCTCCACTTT	CASSLGLPLHF
TRBV5-1	few	TRBD2	TRBJ2-3	TGCGCCAGCAGCCCACGGGGGGATAGCACAGATACGCAGTATTTT	CASSPRGDSTDTQYF
TRBV28	few	-	TRBJ2-7	TGTGCCAGCAGTTTTCCCCGAGGTGCCTCCTACGAGCAGTACTTC	CASSFPRGASYEQYF
TRBV3-1	-	-	TRBJ2-7	TGTGCCAGCAGCCCCAAAATCGACTCGAGCTCCTACGAGCAGTACTTC	CASSPKIDSSSYEQYF
TRBV5-6	-	TRBD1	TRBJ2-7	TGTGCCAGCAGCAGACGGGACAGGGGAGGCGAGCAGTACTTC	CASSRRDRGGEQYF
TRBV6-5	-	-	TRBJ1-2	TGTGCCAGCAGTCCGGGTCTTCATGGCTACACCTTC	CASSPGLHGYTF
TRBV7-2	-	-	TRBJ2-2	TGTGCCAGCAGCTTAAGTGGGAGCTACACCGGGGAGCTGTTTTTT	CASSLSGSYTGELFF
TRBV5-1	-	-	TRBJ1-2	TGCGTCAGCAGCTTCGGGACAACTAACTATGGCTACACCTTC	CVSSFGTTNYGYTF
TRBV7-2	many	-	TRBJ2-7	TGTGCCAGCAGCTTCCCCCTCTACGAGCAGTACTTC	CASSFPLYEQYF
TRBV4-2	-	-	TRBJ1-4	TGTGCCAGCAGCCAAGATCCGAGTGCAACTAATGAAAAACTGTTTTTT	CASSQDPSATNEKLFF
TRBV9	-	-	TRBJ1-6	TGTGCCGGCAGCCCCCAGGGAGGGAGGGGAAATTCACCCCTCCACTTT	CAGSPQGGRGNSPLHF
TRBV20-1	-	-	TRBJ1-4	TGCAGTGCGATAGGCTCTAGGGTTGAAAAACTGTTTTTT	CSAIGSRVEKLFF
TRBV20-1	few	-	TRBJ1-5	TGCAGTGCTAGGGCCGCCGATCAGCCCCAGCATTTT	CSARAADQPQHF
TRBV20-1	-	-	TRBJ1-5	TGCAGTGCTAGCACATTGACATCGGGCAATCAGCCCCAGCATTTT	CSASTLTSGNQPQHF
TRBV7-2	-	-	TRBJ1-1	TGTGCCAGCAGCCCTGCGGGGGAGAACACTGAAGCTTTCTTT	CASSPAGENTEAFF
TRBV12-3/TRBV12-4	once	-	TRBJ1-1	TGTGCCAGCAGTTTTCCGAGCGGCAGGGTCGAGAGGTGGGCTTTCTTT	CASSFPSGRVERWAFF
TRBV28	-	-	TRBJ2-5	TGTGCCAGCAGTTCGGGGACGGAACTCCAAGAGACCCAGTACTTC	CASSSGTELQETQYF